This TCR beta chain was retrieved from a study of regulatory and conventional T cells in RAG deficiency. Regulatory T cells were sorted from blood as CD4+ CD25-high CD127-low cells. V was shortened by 4 bases and J by 1 base, with 7 bases between the two germline ends. The germline CDR1 and CDR2 sequences are MDHEN and SYDVKM. CDR3 length: 13 amino acids. Study-level findings and limits: In Omenn syndrome, Treg and Tconv repertoires overlapped >90%. Control T-cell subsets had markedly higher Shannon entropy and lower Simpson indices than RAG-deficient patients. Other subsets showed around 10-fold reductions, but Treg unique TCR beta sequences fell roughly 90-fold in these patients.

Method: immunoSEQ multiplex PCR; TCRdb's copy keeps in-frame clones and lacks some. The data show approximately 7,000 clones, with more than 75% seen just once and roughly 1.4% held by the top ten. Note on this clone: Its antigen is not identified.

The same data also went into a second study, on regulatory T cells. That paper adds: The PCR used 52 TRBV and 13 TRBJ primers.

V gene TRBV28 combines with J gene TRBJ1-2; D remains unclear. The source of this sequence is a human donor in good health. Sequenced material: CD127- CD25+ CD4+ Tregs sorted from blood. CDR3: CASSSDNNYGYTF. The CDR3 nucleotides are TGTGCCAGCAGTTCCGACAATAACTATGGCTACACCTTC.